One sample yielded the 23 T cell receptor beta chains listed below, sequenced in a study of blood T cell repertoires in COVID-19. Some clones are missing from TCRdb's copy, which holds only in-frame ones; the method was immunoSEQ multiplex PCR. Here the sample spans about 190,000 clones, about four fifths being singletons. Sample: peripheral blood. The receptors derive from a woman in her 70s with active or convalescent COVID-19.

A single count supports this clone. CDR3 DNA sequence: TGTGCCAGCAGGGACGTTGGACTATCACGTCGAGGAGATACGCAGTATTTT. Its protein is CASRDVGLSRRGDTQYF. The V call is TRBV11-2, the J call TRBJ2-3; D may be TRBD2 (6 bases). Germline V gene sequence: CDR1 SGHAT, CDR2 FQNNGV. V lost 6 bases to trimming and J lost 5 bases, with 24 bases between them. This CDR3 is built from 17 residues. Full variable domain (remainder filled in from reference TRBV11-2 and TRBJ2-3): EAGVAQSPRYKIIEKRQSVAFWCNPISGHATLYWYQQILGQGPKLLIQFQNNGVVDDSQLPKDRFSAERLKGVDSTLKIQPAKLEDSAVYLCASRDVGLSRRGDTQYFGPGTRLTVL.

The chain couples TRBV6-5 to TRBJ2-7; tentatively, D is TRBD2 (5 bases). CDR1 is MNHEY, CDR2 SVGAGI, per germline. V lost 5 bases and J 3 bases, leaving 14 bases between the germline ends. The CDR3 totals 14 residues. The CDR3 DNA reads as TGTGCCAGCAGTCGGTCGCGCCGGGACTACGAGCAGTACTTC. It encodes CASSRSRRDYEQYF.

The chain has TRBV5-1 and TRBJ2-3; 10 nucleotides line up with TRBD1. Trimming at V came to 4 bases and at J to 1 base, leaving 6 bases not matched to a gene. This CDR3 region has 16 residues. In germline, CDR1 is SGHRS, CDR2 YFSETQ. CDR3 nucleotides: TGCGCCAGCAGCGATACCGGGACAGGGGGCACAGATACGCAGTATTTT. Amino acid sequence: CASSDTGTGGTDTQYF.

This rearrangement joins TRBV28 to TRBJ2-7, with a weak D call TRBD1 (6 bases). This CDR3 has 16 residues. Germline CDR1 MDHEN, CDR2 SYDVKM. Trimming shortened V by 6 bases and J by 9 bases, and 27 bases separated the two germline ends. CDR3 DNA sequence: TGTGCCAGCAGACCCCCCACAGGGACGGCCGGAAGTGGGCAGTACTTC. Translating it yields CASRPPTGTAGSGQYF.

This clone was detected only once. The V gene is TRBV7-3, the J gene TRBJ1-1; D call uncertain. The germline V gene encodes CDR1 SGHTA and CDR2 FQGTGA. With 0 bases removed from V and 5 bases from J, the gap between germline ends came to 7 bases. The CDR3 is 13 amino acids. The CDR3 loop reads CASSLTAGTEAFF. CDR3 in DNA: TGTGCCAGCAGCTTAACTGCAGGTACTGAAGCTTTCTTT.

The rearrangement links TRBV19 to TRBJ1-2, with 7 bases identical to TRBD1. J was trimmed by 4 bases and V by 5 bases; bases with no gene match: 7. Germline V lookup: CDR1 LNHDA, CDR2 SQIVND (reference sequence). This CDR3 contains 14 residues. Here the CDR3 reads CASSQDRFSYGYTF. The CDR3, as DNA: TGTGCCAGTAGTCAGGACAGGTTCAGCTATGGCTACACCTTC.

This chain uses TRBV7-9 with TRBJ2-3; no definite D call. The germline V gene encodes CDR1 SEHNR and CDR2 FQNEAQ (reference sequence). V lost 6 bases, J lost 1 base, and 14 bases lay in between. This CDR3 has 15 amino acids. CDR3 nucleotides: TGTGCCAGCAGTCCCACTACGCCGGGCACAGATACGCAGTATTTT. The encoded protein is CASSPTTPGTDTQYF. The full variable domain, with the rest looked up from reference TRBV7-9 and TRBJ2-3, is DTGVSQNPRHKITKRGQNVTFRCDPISEHNRLYWYRQTLGQGPEFLTYFQNEAQLEKSRLLSDRFSAERPKGSFSTLEIQRTEQGDSAMYLCASSPTTPGTDTQYFGPGTRLTVL.

This rearrangement joins TRBV27 to TRBJ2-7, with 7 bases fitting TRBD2. This CDR3 region has 15 residues. Losses at the gene ends were 4 bases for V and 1 base for J; bases not matched to a gene: 7. Germline V CDR1 and CDR2: MNHEY, SMNVEV (reference sequence). The CDR3 spells CASSSGGGISYEQYF. The DNA for the CDR3 is TGTGCCAGCAGTTCGGGGGGAGGGATTTCCTACGAGCAGTACTTC.

The count of this clone is one. V gene TRBV27 combines with J gene TRBJ2-7, with D perhaps TRBD1 (5 bases). Germline CDR1 reads MNHEY; CDR2 reads SMNVEV (reference sequence). This CDR3 is built from 17 residues. Trimming pared 2 bases from V and 0 bases from J, leaving 17 bases between. The CDR3 spells CASSLGANGVNSYEQYF. The CDR3 bases are TGTGCCAGCAGTTTAGGGGCTAATGGCGTAAACTCCTACGAGCAGTACTTC.

The CDR3 protein is CASSHSAFLEGYTF. Written as DNA, the CDR3 is TGTGCCAGCAGTCATAGCGCCTTCCTAGAGGGCTACACCTTC. This rearrangement joins TRBV27 to TRBJ1-2; D call uncertain. Trimming shortened V by 5 bases and J by 8 bases, and 18 bases separated the two germline ends. The CDR3 sequence is 14 residues long. Germline V CDR1 and CDR2: MNHEY, SMNVEV (reference sequence).

This sequence joins TRBV7-3 and TRBJ2-3, with D possibly matching TRBD2 (5 bases). The CDR3 runs 14 residues. The V and J ends lost 8 bases and 2 bases respectively, with 14 bases between them. Germline CDR1 reads SGHTA; CDR2 reads FQGTGA. The CDR3 is CASSLLGNTDTQYF. The DNA of the CDR3 is TGTGCCAGCTCATTACTCGGGAACACAGATACGCAGTATTTT.

This clone occurred a few times. The genes are TRBV6-1 and TRBJ1-2; D is unresolved. With 1 base removed from V and 1 base from J, the gap between germline ends came to 13 bases. The CDR3 is made up of 16 amino acids. Per the germline V gene, CDR1 is MNHNS and CDR2 is SASEGT. The CDR3 DNA is TGTGCCAGCAGTGAAGTTTACGGAGGATTTAACTATGGCTACACCTTC. As protein: CASSEVYGGFNYGYTF.

This chain connects TRBV15 to TRBJ2-5; TRBD2 matches 12 bases. The V gene's germline CDR1 is LNHNV and CDR2 YYDKDF (reference sequence). CDR3 length equals 17 residues. V shed 0 bases, J shed 8 bases, and the junction held 10 bases outside the gene matches. The CDR3 DNA is TGTGCCACCAGCAGAGAGGCCGCTAGCGGGAGGGCCCGTACCCAGTACTTC. Its translation is CATSREAASGRARTQYF.

In this sample, this clone turned up a few times. The genes are TRBV6-5 and TRBJ1-6; the match to TRBD1 covers 7 bases. V dropped 4 bases and J dropped 2; count of bases not matched to a gene: 5. Germline loops: CDR1 MNHEY, CDR2 SVGAGI. This CDR3 contains 16 residues. The CDR3 bases are TGTGCCAGCAGTTTCACAGGGGATACCTATAATTCACCCCTCCACTTT. Its translation is CASSFTGDTYNSPLHF.

The chain employs TRBV3-1 (or the pseudogene TRBV3-2) and TRBJ2-1, with D possibly being TRBD2 (6 bases). From germline, CDR1 is LGHDT and CDR2 YNNKEL (reference sequence). This CDR3 is 14 amino acids long. Between the trimmed V and J ends, which lost 3 bases and 8 bases, there was a span of 14 bases. This CDR3 reads CASSHQRGGYEQFF. CDR3 bases: TGTGCCAGCAGCCACCAAAGGGGAGGCTATGAGCAGTTCTTC.

This clone was counted once. The CDR3 protein is CASSTTGTESYEQYF. In nucleotides, the CDR3 is TGTGCCAGCAGCACCACCGGGACAGAGAGCTACGAGCAGTACTTC. The genes are TRBV5-5 and TRBJ2-7, with 7 bases lining up with TRBD1. Germline values: CDR1 SGHKS, CDR2 YYEKEE (reference sequence). CDR3 length: 15 amino acids. V dropped 4 bases and J dropped 3; count of bases not matched to a gene: 10.

The V call is TRBV7-2, the J call TRBJ2-5; 7 bases line up with TRBD2. CDR1 and CDR2 (germline): SGHTA, FQGNSA. The ends lost 3 bases at V and 4 bases at J; junction bases unmatched: 5. This CDR3 has 14 residues. Here the CDR3 reads CASSFGLVGETQYF. Written as DNA, the CDR3 is TGTGCCAGCAGCTTCGGACTAGTGGGAGAGACCCAGTACTTC.

This clone was seen at least ten times. This chain links TRBV6-5 with TRBJ2-7, with 8 nucleotides matching TRBD1. Per germline, CDR1 MNHEY and CDR2 SVGAGI. This CDR3 contains 14 residues. V lost 8 bases, J lost 2 bases, and 8 bases stayed unmatched. CDR3 DNA: TGTGCCAGCGGGGGGACAGGACACCCCTACGAGCAGTACTTC. Protein: CASGGTGHPYEQYF.

The chain recombines TRBV28 with TRBJ1-1; no firm D call. This CDR3 is 13 amino acids long. V shed 2 bases and J shed 3 bases, with 7 bases lying between them. Looked up from germline, CDR1 is MDHEN and CDR2 is SYDVKM. CDR3 coding DNA: TGTGCCAGCAGTTTACAGATCTACACTGAAGCTTTCTTT. Translated, it gives CASSLQIYTEAFF. Full variable domain (remainder filled in from reference TRBV28 and TRBJ1-1): DVKVTQSSRYLVKRTGEKVFLECVQDMDHENMFWYRQDPGLGLRLIYFSYDVKMKEKGDIPEGYSVSREKKERFSLILESASTNQTSMYLCASSLQIYTEAFFGQGTRLTVV.

J is TRBJ1-2 and V is TRBV30, with 7 positions matching TRBD1. V was clipped by 4 bases and J by 3 bases; unmatched bases: 5. Germline CDR1 is GTSNPN and CDR2 is SVGIG (reference sequence). The CDR3 spans 13 residues. CDR3 sequence reads: CAWNSRGDYGYTF. The CDR3 nucleotides read TGTGCCTGGAACTCCAGGGGGGACTATGGCTACACCTTC. Full variable domain (rest looked up from reference TRBV30 and TRBJ1-2): SQTIHQWPATLVQPVGSPLSLECTVEGTSNPNLYWYRQAAGRGLQLLFYSVGIGQISSEVPQNLSASRPQDRQFILSSKKLLLSDSGFYLCAWNSRGDYGYTFGSGTRLTVV.

This clone was detected only a few times. The CDR3 DNA sequence: TGTGCCAGTAGTTCACAGGGGACCGGGAGAAGGCCCCAGCATTTT. Encoded protein: CASSSQGTGRRPQHF. The chain links TRBV19 to TRBJ1-5; 7 positions match TRBD1. The trim removed 5 bases at V and 9 bases at J, leaving 13 bases unmatched. Germline CDR1 LNHDA, CDR2 SQIVND (reference sequence). The CDR3 contains 15 residues.

With respect to this clone: Other DNA variants within this sample encode the same CDR3. V and J are TRBV2 and TRBJ1-1; 8 positions match TRBD1. The CDR3 runs 14 residues. CDR1 is SNHLY and CDR2 is FYNNEI in the germline V gene. The J segment lost 5 bases and the V segment lost 2 bases, leaving 4 bases of the junction unmatched. The CDR3 spells CASSEQGAGTEAFF. The CDR3 DNA reads TGTGCCAGCAGTGAACAGGGGGCAGGGACTGAAGCTTTCTTT. Looking up the rest from reference TRBV2 and TRBJ1-1 gives the full variable domain: EPEVTQTPSHQVTQMGQEVILRCVPISNHLYFYWYRQILGQKVEFLVSFYNNEISEKSEIFDDQFSVERPDGSNFTLKIRSTKLEDSAMYFCASSEQGAGTEAFFGQGTRLTVV.

V usage is TRBV30 and J usage is TRBJ1-3; D uncertain. The CDR3 spans 14 residues. V was shortened by 2 bases and J by 1 base, with 9 bases between the two germline ends. The germline V gene has CDR1 GTSNPN and CDR2 SVGIG (reference sequence). CDR3 nucleotides: TGTGCCTGGAGTCCGAGTTTTTCTGGAAACACCATATATTTT. This translates into CAWSPSFSGNTIYF.